The T cell receptor beta chain described here comes from a study of T cell clones after liver transplantation. Study-level background: Immunosuppression withdrawal was tried within 2 years after liver transplantation in this trial.

CDR1 and CDR2 from the germline V gene are MNHEY and SMNVEV (reference sequence). The CDR3 is 16 amino acids. V gave up 0 bases and J gave up 0 bases, with 12 bases separating them. Repertoires were generated with immunoSEQ multiplex PCR, while TCRdb's copy carries only in-frame clones and drops some. The sample consists of approximately 65,000 clones, almost 95% of them appearing once. The chain uses TRBV27 and TRBJ2-7; D may be TRBD2 (6 bases). Material: CD4+ T cells from blood, obtained around 27 months after liver transplant. This sequence was found in a human patient who received a liver transplant. Among the T cells, some may be from the graft donor. CDR3 residues: CASSLSYQTSSYEQYF. The CDR3, as DNA: TGTGCCAGCAGTTTATCGTATCAGACTAGCTCCTACGAGCAGTACTTC.